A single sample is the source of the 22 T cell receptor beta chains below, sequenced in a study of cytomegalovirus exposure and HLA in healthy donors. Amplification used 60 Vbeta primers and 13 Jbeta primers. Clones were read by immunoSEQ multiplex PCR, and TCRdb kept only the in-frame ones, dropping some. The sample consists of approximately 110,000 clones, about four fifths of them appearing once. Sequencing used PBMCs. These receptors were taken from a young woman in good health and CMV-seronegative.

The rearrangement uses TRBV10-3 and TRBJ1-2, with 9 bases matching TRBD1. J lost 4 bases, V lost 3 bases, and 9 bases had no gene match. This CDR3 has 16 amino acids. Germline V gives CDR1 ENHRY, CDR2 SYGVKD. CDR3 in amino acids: CAISETPGQGVYGYTF. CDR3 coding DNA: TGTGCCATCAGTGAAACTCCGGGACAGGGTGTCTATGGCTACACCTTC.

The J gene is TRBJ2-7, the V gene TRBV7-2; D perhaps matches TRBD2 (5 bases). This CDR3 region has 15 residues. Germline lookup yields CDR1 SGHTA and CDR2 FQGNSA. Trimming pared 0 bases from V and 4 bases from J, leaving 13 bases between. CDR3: CASSLAGVESYEQYV. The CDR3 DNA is TGTGCCAGCAGCTTAGCGGGAGTTGAAAGTTACGAGCAGTACGTC.

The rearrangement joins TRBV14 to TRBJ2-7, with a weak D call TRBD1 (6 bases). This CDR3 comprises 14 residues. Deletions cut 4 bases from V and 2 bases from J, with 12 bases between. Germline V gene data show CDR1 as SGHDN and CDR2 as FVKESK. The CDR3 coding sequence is TGTGCCAGCAGCCGACAGGTGGGCGCCTACGAGCAGTACTTC. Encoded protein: CASSRQVGAYEQYF.

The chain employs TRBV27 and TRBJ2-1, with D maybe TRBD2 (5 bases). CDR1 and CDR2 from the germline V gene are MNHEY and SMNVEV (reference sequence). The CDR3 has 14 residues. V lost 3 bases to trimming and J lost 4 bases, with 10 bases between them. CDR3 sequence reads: CASSLAGPYNEQFF. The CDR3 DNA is TGTGCCAGCAGTTTGGCGGGCCCTTACAATGAGCAGTTCTTC.

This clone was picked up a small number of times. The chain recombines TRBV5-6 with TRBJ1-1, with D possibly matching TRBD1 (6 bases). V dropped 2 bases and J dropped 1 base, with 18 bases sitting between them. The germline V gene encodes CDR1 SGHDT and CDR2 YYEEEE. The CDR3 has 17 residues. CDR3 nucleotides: TGTGCCAGCAGCTTTGGGATACAGGGAATGGGGAACACTGAAGCTTTCTTT. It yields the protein CASSFGIQGMGNTEAFF.

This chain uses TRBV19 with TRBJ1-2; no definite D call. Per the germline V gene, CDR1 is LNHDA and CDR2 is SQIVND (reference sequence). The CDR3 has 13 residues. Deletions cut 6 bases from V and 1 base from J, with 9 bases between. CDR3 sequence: CASSPPVNYGYTF. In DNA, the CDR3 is TGTGCCAGTAGCCCCCCAGTTAACTATGGCTACACCTTC.

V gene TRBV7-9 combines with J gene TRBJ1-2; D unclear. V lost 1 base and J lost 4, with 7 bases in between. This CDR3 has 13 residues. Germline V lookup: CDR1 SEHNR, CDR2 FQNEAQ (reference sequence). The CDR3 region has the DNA TGTGCCAGCAGCTTAGGTTCAGGCTATGGCTACACCTTC. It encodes CASSLGSGYGYTF.

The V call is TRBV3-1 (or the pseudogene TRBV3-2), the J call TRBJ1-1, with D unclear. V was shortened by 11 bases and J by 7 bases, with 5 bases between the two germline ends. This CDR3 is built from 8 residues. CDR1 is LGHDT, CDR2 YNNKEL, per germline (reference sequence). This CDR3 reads CAPGEAFF. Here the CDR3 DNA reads TGTGCCCCCGGTGAAGCTTTCTTT.

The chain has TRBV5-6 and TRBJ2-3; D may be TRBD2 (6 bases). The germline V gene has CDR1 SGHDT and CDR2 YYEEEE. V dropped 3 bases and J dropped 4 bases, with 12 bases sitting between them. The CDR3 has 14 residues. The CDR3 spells CASSWTTRPDTQYF. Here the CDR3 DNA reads TGTGCCAGCAGCTGGACTACTAGACCAGATACGCAGTATTTT.

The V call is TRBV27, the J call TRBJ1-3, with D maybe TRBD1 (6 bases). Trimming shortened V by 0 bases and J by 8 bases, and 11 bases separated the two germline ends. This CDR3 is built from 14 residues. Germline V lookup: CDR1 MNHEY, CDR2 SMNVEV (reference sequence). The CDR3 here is CASSLSPGADTIYF. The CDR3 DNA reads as TGTGCCAGCAGTTTATCCCCAGGGGCGGACACCATATATTTT.

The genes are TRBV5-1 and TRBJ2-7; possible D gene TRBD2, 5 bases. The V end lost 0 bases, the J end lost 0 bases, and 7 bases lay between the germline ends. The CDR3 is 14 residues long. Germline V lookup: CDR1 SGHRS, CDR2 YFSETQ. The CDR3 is CASSLGESSYEQYV. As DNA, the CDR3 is TGCGCCAGCAGCTTGGGGGAGAGCTCCTACGAGCAGTACGTC.

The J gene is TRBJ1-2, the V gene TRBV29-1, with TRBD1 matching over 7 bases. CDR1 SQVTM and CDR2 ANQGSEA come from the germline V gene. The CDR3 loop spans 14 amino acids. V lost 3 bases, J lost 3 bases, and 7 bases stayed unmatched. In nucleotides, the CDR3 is TGCAGCGTTGACAGGGGGAGATATGACTATGGCTACACCTTC. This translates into CSVDRGRYDYGYTF. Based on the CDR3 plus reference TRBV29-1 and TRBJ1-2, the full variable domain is SAVISQKPSRDICQRGTSLTIQCQVDSQVTMMFWYRQQPGQSLTLIATANQGSEATYESGFVIDKFPISRPNLTFSTLTVSNMSPEDSSIYLCSVDRGRYDYGYTFGSGTRLTVV.

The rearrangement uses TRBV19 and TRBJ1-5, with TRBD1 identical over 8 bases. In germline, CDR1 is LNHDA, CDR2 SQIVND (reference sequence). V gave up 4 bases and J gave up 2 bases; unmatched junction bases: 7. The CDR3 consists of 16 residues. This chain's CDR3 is CASSNVSGGRNQPQHF. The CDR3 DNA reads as TGTGCCAGTAGTAACGTGTCAGGGGGCCGCAATCAGCCCCAGCATTTT.

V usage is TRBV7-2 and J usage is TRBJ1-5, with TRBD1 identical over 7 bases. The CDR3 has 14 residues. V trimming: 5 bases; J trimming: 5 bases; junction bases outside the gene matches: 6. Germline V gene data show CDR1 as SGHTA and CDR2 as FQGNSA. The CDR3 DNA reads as TGTGCCAGCAGCCAAAATGACAGGGATCAGCCCCAGCATTTT. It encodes CASSQNDRDQPQHF.

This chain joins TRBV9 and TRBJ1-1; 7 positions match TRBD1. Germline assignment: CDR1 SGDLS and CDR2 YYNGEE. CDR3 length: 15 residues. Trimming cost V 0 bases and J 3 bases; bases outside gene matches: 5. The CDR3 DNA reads TGTGCCAGCAGCGTAGGCGTAGGGGGCTACACTGAAGCTTTCTTT. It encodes CASSVGVGGYTEAFF.

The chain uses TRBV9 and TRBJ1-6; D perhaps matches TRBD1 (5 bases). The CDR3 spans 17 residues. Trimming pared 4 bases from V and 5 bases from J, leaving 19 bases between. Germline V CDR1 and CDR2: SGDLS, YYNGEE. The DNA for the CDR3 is TGTGCCAGCAGCTCCTCCTCAAGGGGTTCTCATAATTCACCCCTCCACTTT. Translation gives CASSSSSRGSHNSPLHF. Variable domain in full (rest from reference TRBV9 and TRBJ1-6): DSGVTQTPKHLITATGQRVTLRCSPRSGDLSVYWYQQSLDQGLQFLIQYYNGEERAKGNILERFSAQQFPDLHSELNLSSLELGDSALYFCASSSSSRGSHNSPLHFGNGTRLTVT.

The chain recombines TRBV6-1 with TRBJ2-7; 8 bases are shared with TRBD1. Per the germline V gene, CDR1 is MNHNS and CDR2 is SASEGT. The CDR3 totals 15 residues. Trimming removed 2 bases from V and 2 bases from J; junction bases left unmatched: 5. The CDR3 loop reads CASSESGTGTYEQYF. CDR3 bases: TGTGCCAGCAGTGAATCGGGGACAGGCACCTACGAGCAGTACTTC.

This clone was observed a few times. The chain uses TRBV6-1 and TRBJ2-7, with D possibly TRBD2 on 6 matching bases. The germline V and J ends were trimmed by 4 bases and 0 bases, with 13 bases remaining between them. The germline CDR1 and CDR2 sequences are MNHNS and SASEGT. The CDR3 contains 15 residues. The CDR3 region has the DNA TGTGCCAGCAGTGCCACGGGACTGAACTCCTACGAGCAGTACGTC. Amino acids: CASSATGLNSYEQYV.

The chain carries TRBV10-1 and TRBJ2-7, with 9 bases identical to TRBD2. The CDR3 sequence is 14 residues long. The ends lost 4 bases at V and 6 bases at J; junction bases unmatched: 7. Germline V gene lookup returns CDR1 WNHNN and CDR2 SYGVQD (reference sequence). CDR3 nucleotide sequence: TGCGCCAGCAGTGTTAAGACTAGCGGCTCCGAGCAGTACTTC. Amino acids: CASSVKTSGSEQYF.

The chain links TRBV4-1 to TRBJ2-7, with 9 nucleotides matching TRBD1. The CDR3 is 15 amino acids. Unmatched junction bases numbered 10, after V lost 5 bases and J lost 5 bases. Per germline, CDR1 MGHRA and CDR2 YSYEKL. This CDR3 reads CASSFPGQGSNEQYF. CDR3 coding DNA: TGCGCCAGCAGCTTCCCCGGACAGGGGAGCAACGAGCAGTACTTC.

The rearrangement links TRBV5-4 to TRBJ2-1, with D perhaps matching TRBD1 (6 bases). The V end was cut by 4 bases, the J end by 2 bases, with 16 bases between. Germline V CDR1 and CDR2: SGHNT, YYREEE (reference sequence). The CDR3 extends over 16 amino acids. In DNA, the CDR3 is TGTGCCAGCAGCCATGGGGGCCTAGTCACCTACAATGAGCAGTTCTTC. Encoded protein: CASSHGGLVTYNEQFF. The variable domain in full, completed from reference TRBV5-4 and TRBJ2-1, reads ETGVTQSPTHLIKTRGQQVTLRCSSQSGHNTVSWYQQALGQGPQFIFQYYREEENGRGNFPPRFSGLQFPNYSSELNVNALELDDSALYLCASSHGGLVTYNEQFFGPGTRLTVL.

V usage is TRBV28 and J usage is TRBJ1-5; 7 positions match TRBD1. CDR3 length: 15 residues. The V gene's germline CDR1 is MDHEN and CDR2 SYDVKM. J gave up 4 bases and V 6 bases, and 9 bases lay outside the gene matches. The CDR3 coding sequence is TGTGCCAGCAGGACCGACAGGGTGGGTAATCAGCCCCAGCATTTT. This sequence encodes CASRTDRVGNQPQHF.